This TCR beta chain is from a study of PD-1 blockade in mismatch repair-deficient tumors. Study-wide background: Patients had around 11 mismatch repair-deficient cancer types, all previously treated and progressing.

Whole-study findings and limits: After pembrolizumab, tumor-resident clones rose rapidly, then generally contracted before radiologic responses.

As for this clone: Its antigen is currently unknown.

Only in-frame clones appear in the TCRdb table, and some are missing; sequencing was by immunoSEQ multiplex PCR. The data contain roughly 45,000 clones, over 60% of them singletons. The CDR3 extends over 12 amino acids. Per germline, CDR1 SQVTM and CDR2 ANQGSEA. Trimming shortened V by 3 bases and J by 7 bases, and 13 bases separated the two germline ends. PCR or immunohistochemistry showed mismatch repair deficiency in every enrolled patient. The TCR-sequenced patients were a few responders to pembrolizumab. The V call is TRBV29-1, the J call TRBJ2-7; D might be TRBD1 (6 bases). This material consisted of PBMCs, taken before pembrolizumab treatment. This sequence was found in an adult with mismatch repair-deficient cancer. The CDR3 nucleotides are TGCAGCGTTGAGGCAGGGGCCGGGGAGCAGTACTTC. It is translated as CSVEAGAGEQYF.